These 17 T cell receptor beta chains came from one sample sequenced in a study of shared T cell receptors in the human thymus (dated by TCRdb to the early 2020s). Library method: the immunoSEQ multiplex PCR assay. Sourced from immuneACCESS, this table was stored by TCRdb with only in-frame sequences that have V and J called. A share of the clones is absent; for the studies checked, an unresolved V gene accounts for under half, and the remainder has no known explanation. Within this sample are about 660,000 clones, with about 89% of them counted one time only. Of the sample, under 0.01% falls within the top ten clones. The same data also contributed to another study, on human thymus T cells.

The sequencing input was thymocytes. These TCRs come from a boy in the first two years of life with a congenital heart defect. Donor details come from another sample of the same person, matched by shared clones.

This clone was counted once. The chain recombines TRBV6-5 with TRBJ2-7; 8 bases are a match to TRBD1. Germline lookup yields CDR1 MNHEY and CDR2 SVGAGI. Trimming cost V 6 bases and J 4 bases; bases outside gene matches: 8. This CDR3 comprises 14 residues. CDR3 loop: CASRAGQGSYEQYF. CDR3 bases: TGTGCCAGCAGAGCAGGACAGGGTTCGTACGAGCAGTACTTC.

The J gene is TRBJ2-3, the V gene TRBV4-3; 8 nucleotides align to TRBD2. Germline V gives CDR1 LGHNA, CDR2 YSLEER. V trimming: 2 bases; J trimming: 6 bases; junction bases outside the gene matches: 10. The CDR3 is 16 residues long. The CDR3 protein is CASSQKAGAHMDTQYF. The CDR3 DNA follows: TGCGCCAGCAGCCAAAAAGCGGGAGCCCACATGGATACGCAGTATTTT.

This chain uses TRBV7-8 with TRBJ1-2, with no clear D. V was clipped by 6 bases and J by 3 bases, with 14 bases between them. CDR1 is SGHVS, CDR2 FQNEAQ, per germline. CDR3 length: 14 residues. CDR3 in amino acids: CASRPASGDYGYTF. As DNA, the CDR3 is TGTGCCAGCAGACCAGCATCTGGAGACTATGGCTACACCTTC.

This chain uses TRBV30 with TRBJ1-5; a possible D gene is TRBD1 (6 bases). Deletions cut 0 bases from V and 3 bases from J, with 12 bases between. There are 15 residues in the CDR3. Germline V gene sequence: CDR1 GTSNPN, CDR2 SVGIG (reference sequence). CDR3 region: CAWSVGQFLNQPQHF. CDR3 DNA sequence: TGTGCCTGGAGTGTCGGACAGTTCCTCAATCAGCCCCAGCATTTT.

The rearrangement joins TRBV6-1 to TRBJ2-5; tentatively, D is TRBD1 (6 bases). In germline, CDR1 is MNHNS, CDR2 SASEGT. The CDR3 contains 17 residues. The V end lost 1 base, the J end lost 0 bases, and 15 bases lay between the germline ends. The CDR3 nucleotides are TGTGCCAGCAGTGAAGGCCCCAGGGGCCGGTACCAAGAGACCCAGTACTTC. It encodes CASSEGPRGRYQETQYF.

The J gene is TRBJ2-5, the V gene TRBV14; D is unresolved. Per germline, CDR1 SGHDN and CDR2 FVKESK. The V and J ends lost 4 bases and 4 bases respectively, with 7 bases between them. This CDR3 is 12 amino acids long. The CDR3 loop is CASSLSGETQYF. In DNA, the CDR3 is TGTGCCAGCAGCCTCTCCGGAGAGACCCAGTACTTC.

This clone was seen only a few times. The J gene is TRBJ1-6, the V gene TRBV4-3; TRBD1 is a possible D gene (6 bases). This CDR3 is built from 17 residues. Looked up from germline, CDR1 is LGHNA and CDR2 is YSLEER. The germline V and J ends were trimmed by 0 bases and 6 bases, with 15 bases remaining between them. The DNA of the CDR3 is TGCGCCAGCAGCCAAGACCCAGGGGAGTTGCGTAATTCACCCCTCCACTTT. It translates to CASSQDPGELRNSPLHF.

The rearrangement joins TRBV11-2 to TRBJ2-5; possible D gene TRBD2, 6 bases. From germline, CDR1 is SGHAT and CDR2 FQNNGV. V lost 1 base and J 1 base, leaving 13 bases between the germline ends. The CDR3 runs 16 residues. The CDR3 spells CASSLGRGSLQETQYF. DNA for the CDR3: TGTGCCAGCAGCTTAGGGCGGGGTTCCCTCCAAGAGACCCAGTACTTC. Filled out from reference TRBV11-2 and TRBJ2-5, the complete variable domain reads EAGVAQSPRYKIIEKRQSVAFWCNPISGHATLYWYQQILGQGPKLLIQFQNNGVVDDSQLPKDRFSAERLKGVDSTLKIQPAKLEDSAVYLCASSLGRGSLQETQYFGPGTRLLVL.

Concerning this clone: This sample includes further DNA sequences coding for the same CDR3. This chain links TRBV5-6 with TRBJ1-5; possible D gene TRBD1, 6 bases. V shed 1 base and J shed 5 bases, with 10 bases lying between them. CDR1 and CDR2 from the germline V gene are SGHDT and YYEEEE. This CDR3 has 14 residues. CDR3 in DNA: TGTGCCAGCAGCTTGCAGGGGTTGCATCAGCCCCAGCATTTT. This gives the protein CASSLQGLHQPQHF.

This chain uses TRBV29-1 with TRBJ1-1; D is uncertain. The length of the CDR3 is 15 residues. Germline CDR1 is SQVTM and CDR2 is ANQGSEA. Trimming stripped 1 base from V and 0 bases from J, with 12 bases between. DNA for the CDR3: TGCAGCGTTGAAGTCCCGGGGAAGGTGAACACTGAAGCTTTCTTT. Its translation is CSVEVPGKVNTEAFF.

This sequence joins TRBV5-6 and TRBJ1-5; 7 bases are a match to TRBD1. Trimming at V came to 1 base and at J to 8 bases, leaving 15 bases not matched to a gene. The germline V gene has CDR1 SGHDT and CDR2 YYEEEE. This CDR3 contains 17 residues. DNA for the CDR3: TGTGCCAGCAGCTTGTATTGGGACAGCAACGGTAGGGAGCCCCAGCATTTT. It specifies CASSLYWDSNGREPQHF.

The V gene is TRBV28, the J gene TRBJ1-1, with unresolved D. V was cut by 1 base and J by 1 base, with 10 bases left in between. This CDR3 has 15 amino acids. Germline V lookup: CDR1 MDHEN, CDR2 SYDVKM. The CDR3 nucleotides read TGTGCCAGCAGTTTATCCATAACGCGGAACACTGAAGCTTTCTTT. It translates to CASSLSITRNTEAFF.

The V call is TRBV29-1, the J call TRBJ2-5, with TRBD1 identical over 9 bases. With 0 bases clipped from V and 5 bases from J, the junction kept 7 bases outside the gene matches. This CDR3 spans 15 amino acids. Germline CDR1 reads SQVTM; CDR2 reads ANQGSEA. The chain's CDR3 is CSVEDHDRGLETQYF. In nucleotides, the CDR3 is TGCAGCGTTGAAGATCACGACAGGGGGTTGGAGACCCAGTACTTC.

The chain employs TRBV10-3 and TRBJ2-7, with 7 bases matching TRBD1. This CDR3 has 14 amino acids. CDR1 and CDR2 from the germline V gene are ENHRY and SYGVKD. V was pared by 2 bases and J by 7 bases, with 8 bases of the junction left unmatched. DNA for the CDR3: TGTGCCATCAGTGAGCTTGGACAGGTCATTGAGCAGTACTTC. Its translation: CAISELGQVIEQYF.

The chain has TRBV5-5 and TRBJ1-1, with a tentative D call TRBD1 (6 bases). There are 15 residues in the CDR3. Germline loops: CDR1 SGHKS, CDR2 YYEKEE (reference sequence). V dropped 2 bases and J dropped 1 base, with 12 bases sitting between them. The chain's CDR3 is CASSFPDSQNTEAFF. CDR3 nucleotide sequence: TGTGCCAGCAGCTTCCCGGACAGTCAGAACACTGAAGCTTTCTTT.

The genes are TRBV11-3 and TRBJ2-1; tentative D call: TRBD2 (7 bases). There are 17 residues in the CDR3. Trimming removed 2 bases from V and 6 bases from J, with 20 bases in between. Germline assignment: CDR1 SGHNT and CDR2 YENEEA. The CDR3 sequence: CASSLYTGGLSANEQFF. The CDR3 coding sequence is TGTGCCAGCAGCTTATATACGGGGGGCCTATCTGCCAATGAGCAGTTCTTC.

V is TRBV4-3 and J is TRBJ1-5, with unresolved D. Germline loops: CDR1 LGHNA, CDR2 YSLEER. The length of the CDR3 is 15 residues. The V gene lost 0 bases and the J gene lost 0 bases, with 6 bases spanning the gap. The CDR3 region has the DNA TGCGCCAGCAGCCAAGATTTCGGTAGCAATCAGCCCCAGCATTTT. Translated, it gives CASSQDFGSNQPQHF.